This T cell receptor beta chain originates from a study of blood T cells in healthy people across ages. The CDR3 has 11 residues. The germline gives CDR1 DFQATT, CDR2 SNEGSKA (reference sequence). Primers used in a second PCR of about 6 to 12 cycles were a sample-barcoded 5' primer and a J-beta primer mix. TCRdb fed the 5' RACE reads into MiXCR, producing one record per CDR3 protein. The sample carries approximately 940,000 distinct CDR3 sequences, 48% recorded once. There were healthy Caucasian individuals from Russia, aged about 6 to 100, serving as donors. Sequenced sample: blood. The origin of this receptor is a man younger than 45 in good health. The rearrangement joins TRBV20-1 to TRBJ2-4; D gene unclear. The end of the DNA aligns better with TRBJ2-7, so the J call may be wrong. The chain's CDR3 is CSARKGNEQYF. Here the CDR3 DNA reads TGCAGTGCGAGAAAAGGAAACGAGCAGTACTTC.